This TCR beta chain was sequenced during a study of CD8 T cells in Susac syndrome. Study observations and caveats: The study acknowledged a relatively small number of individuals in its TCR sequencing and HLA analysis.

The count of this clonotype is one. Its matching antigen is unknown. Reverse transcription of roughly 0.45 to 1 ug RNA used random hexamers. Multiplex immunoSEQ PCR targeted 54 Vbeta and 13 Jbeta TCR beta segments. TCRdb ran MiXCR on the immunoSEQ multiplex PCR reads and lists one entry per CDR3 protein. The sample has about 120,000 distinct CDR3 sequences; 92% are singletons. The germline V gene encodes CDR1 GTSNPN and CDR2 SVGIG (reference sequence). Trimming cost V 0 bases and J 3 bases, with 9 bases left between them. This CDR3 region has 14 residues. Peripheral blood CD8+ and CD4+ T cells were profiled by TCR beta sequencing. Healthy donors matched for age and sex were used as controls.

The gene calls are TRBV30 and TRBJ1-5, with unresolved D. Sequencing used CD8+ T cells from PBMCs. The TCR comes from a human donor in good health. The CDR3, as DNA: TGTGCCTGGAGTGTATCCGGGCTCAATCAGCCCCAGCATTTT. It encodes CAWSVSGLNQPQHF.